This T cell receptor beta chain comes out of a study of cytomegalovirus exposure and HLA in healthy donors. Researchers ran the PCR with 60 Vbeta and 13 Jbeta primers. TCRdb keeps only in-frame clones here, not all; method: immunoSEQ multiplex PCR. The sample gives approximately 150,000 clones, 80% of which show up once; about 7% is in the top ten. This CDR3 is 14 amino acids long. CDR1 is LNHDA, CDR2 SQIVND, per germline (reference sequence). Trimming removed 0 bases at V and 2 bases at J, with 7 bases between. The V gene is TRBV19, the J gene TRBJ2-5; D is unresolved. This receptor was taken from a man younger than 45 in good health and CMV-seropositive. Source material: PBMCs. CDR3 bases: TGTGCCAGTAGTATAGAGCACAGTCAAGAGACCCAGTACTTC. Amino acid sequence: CASSIEHSQETQYF.